This entry lists 6 T cell receptor beta chains sequenced from one sample in a study of blood T cell repertoires in COVID-19. TCRdb's table, derived via immunoSEQ multiplex PCR, lists solely in-frame clones and lacks some. The repertoire has fewer than 450,000 clones, roughly 89% of them found once; the top ten carry 3% to 4%. The material sequenced was peripheral blood. The receptors shown here come from a woman under 30 who had recovered from COVID-19.

There are a few counts of this clone. This chain links TRBV18 with TRBJ1-2; TRBD1 is a possible D gene (6 bases). This CDR3 region has 15 residues. Trimming removed 4 bases from V and 0 bases from J, with 12 bases in between. Per the germline V gene, CDR1 is KGHSH and CDR2 is LQKENI. The CDR3 sequence: CASSRDRTTNYGYTF. CDR3 in DNA: TGTGCCAGCTCACGCGACAGGACGACTAACTATGGCTACACCTTC.

This clone occurred once. V and J are TRBV27 and TRBJ1-2; 8 positions agree with TRBD1. Germline CDR1 reads MNHEY; CDR2 reads SMNVEV (reference sequence). Unmatched junction bases numbered 8, after V lost 6 bases and J lost 5 bases. The CDR3 has 14 residues. CDR3 DNA sequence: TGTGCCAGCAGGCCGACAGGGGAGGGGTATGGCTACACCTTC. It yields the protein CASRPTGEGYGYTF.

The chain combines TRBV29-1 with TRBJ1-4; 7 nucleotides agree with TRBD1. Germline CDR1 and CDR2: SQVTM and ANQGSEA. The CDR3 runs to 15 residues. The V gene end was trimmed by 4 bases and the J gene end by 5 bases; junction bases not matched to a gene: 10. DNA of the CDR3: TGCAGCGTTGCCAAAGGACAGGTTTCCAATGAAAAACTGTTTTTT. It translates to CSVAKGQVSNEKLFF.

The chain uses TRBV11-2 and TRBJ1-1, with D hard to call. Trimming removed 6 bases at V and 0 bases at J, with 14 bases between. The CDR3 totals 15 residues. Germline assignment: CDR1 SGHAT and CDR2 FQNNGV. The CDR3 region has the DNA TGTGCCAGCAGGTATGCCAGGCTAATGAACACTGAAGCTTTCTTT. It is translated as CASRYARLMNTEAFF.

V usage is TRBV30 and J usage is TRBJ1-6; 9 bases fit TRBD1. This CDR3 comprises 14 residues. V lost 0 bases and J lost 8; bases outside the gene matches: 2. The V gene's germline CDR1 is GTSNPN and CDR2 SVGIG (reference sequence). The CDR3: CAWSVRTGDSPLHF. The CDR3 bases are TGTGCCTGGAGTGTACGGACAGGGGATTCACCCCTCCACTTT.

The CDR3 spells CASNWDNFSNQPQHF. CDR3 DNA sequence: TGTGCCAGCAATTGGGACAACTTTAGCAATCAGCCCCAGCATTTT. This chain joins TRBV2 and TRBJ1-5, with D maybe TRBD1 (6 bases). V was trimmed by 7 bases and J by 0 bases, leaving 13 bases between them. Germline V gene sequence: CDR1 SNHLY, CDR2 FYNNEI. The CDR3 consists of 15 residues.